The TCR beta chain described here comes from a study of long-term antiretroviral therapy in people with HIV. General study results and limits: Gathering of blood took place between 2004 and 2017, possibly under older ART regimens. Relative to control repertoires, HIV repertoires exhibited narrower CDR3 length ranges.

Participants living with HIV all received treatment in the United States. In the case of this clone: Antigen specificity is unknown.

Investigators performed immunoSEQ version v3.0 at survey level. Each sample aimed for roughly 40,000-50,000 sequenced T-cell genomes. Libraries were prepared by immunoSEQ multiplex PCR; TCRdb keeps only in-frame clonotypes and omits some of them. The table has under 13,000 clones, 81% seen once. The sequenced sample was unsorted PBMCs, obtained 1.8 years after starting antiretroviral therapy. The TCR was taken from a man aged 35 to 55 with HIV.

The CDR3: CASGSGTAGWEQYF. DNA of the CDR3: TGTGCCAGCGGCTCCGGGACCGCGGGCTGGGAGCAGTACTTC. The chain is built from TRBV27 and TRBJ2-7; TRBD1 or TRBD2 may be the D gene (5 bases each). The germline V gene encodes CDR1 MNHEY and CDR2 SMNVEV (reference sequence). Trimming stripped 8 bases from V and 7 bases from J, with 21 bases between. This CDR3 spans 14 amino acids.